This entry lists 11 T cell receptor beta chains sequenced from one sample in a study of T cell repertoires in cytomegalovirus infection. Antigen specificity for these receptors is unknown. TCRdb passed the reads through MiXCR, listing each CDR3 protein once. The sample includes some 500,000 distinct CDR3 sequences, about 40% of them seen just once. The starting material was cultured PBMCs, obtained from culture after CMV antigen stimulation. Every receptor here comes from a human donor in good health (CMV status not recorded). Some clones in this sample may be carry-over from other donors' samples.

This clonotype has a handful of counts. The chain joins TRBV7-2 to TRBJ1-2; 7 nucleotides align to TRBD1. V was clipped by 5 bases and J by 5 bases; unmatched bases: 11. The CDR3 is made up of 15 amino acids. The germline CDR1 and CDR2 sequences are SGHTA and FQGNSA. CDR3: CASSPRDSLGYGYTF. In DNA, the CDR3 is TGTGCCAGCAGCCCCCGGGACAGCTTGGGATATGGCTACACCTTC.

The chain carries TRBV12-3 or TRBV12-4 and TRBJ1-1; D not certain. Between the trimmed V and J ends, which lost 6 bases and 6 bases, there was a span of 14 bases. The CDR3 runs to 13 residues. The CDR3 DNA reads as TGTGCCAGCAGCCCGACGGGTCTCGCTGAAGCTTTCTTT. Translation: CASSPTGLAEAFF.

This clonotype was observed a few times. This chain connects TRBV7-2 to TRBJ2-7, with D perhaps TRBD2 (7 bases). The CDR3 is 15 amino acids. Germline loops: CDR1 SGHTA, CDR2 FQGNSA. V lost 1 base to trimming and J lost 2 bases, with 12 bases between them. This CDR3 is CASSLGAGTTYEQYF. The CDR3 DNA sequence: TGTGCCAGCAGCTTAGGAGCGGGGACAACCTACGAGCAGTACTTC.

The chain has TRBV7-9 and TRBJ2-3; 7 bases are shared with TRBD2. The germline gives CDR1 SEHNR, CDR2 FQNEAQ (reference sequence). This CDR3 spans 14 amino acids. As DNA, the CDR3 is TGTGCTGGAAGCGGGGCGGGGATGGAAGCTACGCAGTATTTT. As protein: CAGSGAGMEATQYF.

This clonotype came up once. The chain is built from TRBV11-2 and TRBJ1-1, with 7 bases matching TRBD1. Germline trimming cut 5 bases from V and 3 bases from J; bases unmatched to any gene: 15. Germline assignment: CDR1 SGHAT and CDR2 FQNNGV. This CDR3 region has 17 residues. CDR3 DNA sequence: TGTGCCAGCAGCAGAGAGAGGAAGGGGGCTCAGCACACTGAAGCTTTCTTT. Its translation is CASSRERKGAQHTEAFF. Full variable domain (outside the CDR3, taken from reference TRBV11-2 and TRBJ1-1): EAGVAQSPRYKIIEKRQSVAFWCNPISGHATLYWYQQILGQGPKLLIQFQNNGVVDDSQLPKDRFSAERLKGVDSTLKIQPAKLEDSAVYLCASSRERKGAQHTEAFFGQGTRLTVV.

The table lists this clonotype with many counts. The V and J genes are TRBV7-2 and TRBJ2-7; D is uncertain. Germline V gene data show CDR1 as SGHTA and CDR2 as FQGNSA. The V gene lost 3 bases and the J gene lost 1 base, with 1 base spanning the gap. The length of the CDR3 is 11 residues. The DNA of the CDR3 is TGTGCCAGCAGCTTTTCCTACGAGCAGTACTTC. Translated: CASSFSYEQYF.

This clonotype was recorded many times. The chain recombines TRBV12-3 or TRBV12-4 with TRBJ1-5, with D possibly TRBD1 on 5 matching bases. Deletions cut 6 bases from V and 1 base from J, with 13 bases between. This CDR3 has 15 residues. The CDR3 sequence: CASRAGQQSNQPQHF. CDR3 nucleotide sequence: TGTGCCAGCAGGGCTGGACAACAGAGCAATCAGCCCCAGCATTTT.

The V call is TRBV12-3 or TRBV12-4, the J call TRBJ1-4; D is ambiguous. This CDR3 is built from 13 residues. V shed 2 bases and J shed 8 bases, with 9 bases lying between them. The CDR3 DNA sequence: TGTGCCAGCAGTTTAAATGGAGAGGAAAAACTGTTTTTT. It codes for CASSLNGEEKLFF.

J is TRBJ2-5 and V is TRBV7-8; TRBD2 matches 13 bases. The CDR3 is 18 amino acids. With V trimmed by 3 bases and J by 5 bases, 12 bases remained unmatched. The germline CDR1 and CDR2 sequences are SGHVS and FQNEAQ. The CDR3 sequence: CASSFRAGTSGAGETQYF. CDR3 DNA: TGTGCCAGCAGCTTCCGAGCAGGGACTAGCGGGGCAGGGGAGACCCAGTACTTC.

This clonotype was picked up a small number of times. The chain recombines TRBV7-8 with TRBJ2-1; no reliable D call. CDR3 length: 17 residues. V lost 0 bases and J lost 0, with 12 bases in between. Germline V CDR1 and CDR2: SGHVS, FQNEAQ. The CDR3 region is CASSLARVRASYNEQFF. In DNA, the CDR3 is TGTGCCAGCAGCTTAGCTAGGGTTAGAGCCTCCTACAATGAGCAGTTCTTC. The full variable domain, with the rest looked up from reference TRBV7-8 and TRBJ2-1, is GAGVSQSPRYKVAKRGQDVALRCDPISGHVSLFWYQQALGQGPEFLTYFQNEAQLDKSGLPSDRFFAERPEGSVSTLKIQRTQQEDSAVYLCASSLARVRASYNEQFFGPGTRLTVL.

This chain uses TRBV9 with TRBJ2-7, with D unclear. Trimming stripped 0 bases from V and 3 bases from J, with 10 bases between. This CDR3 has 14 amino acids. Germline CDR1 reads SGDLS; CDR2 reads YYNGEE. The CDR3 DNA is TGTGCCAGCAGCGTAGCAGCTAGTAGCTACGAGCAGTACTTC. Its translation is CASSVAASSYEQYF.